The clone carrying this T cell receptor (beta chain) was seen more than once but under ten times. The antigen is not known. The data stem from a study of shared clonotypes between healthy human individuals. Germline CDR1 is WNHNN and CDR2 is SYGVQD (reference sequence). Trimming took 7 bases from V and 0 from J; bases not matched to a gene: 2. This CDR3 has 13 residues. The genomic DNA of each subset was split evenly across several immunoSEQ plates. Clones were sequenced by immunoSEQ multiplex PCR, and TCRdb holds only the in-frame ones, with some missing. In the table there are hundreds of thousands of clones, about 80% of which are singletons. Points from the study as a whole: The sampled material consisted only of blood, and tissue repertoires are likely to differ. A generally larger estimated richness was seen in naive subsets than in memory subsets. Approximately 5% of naive CD4 clonotypes were shared across four donors.

The chain carries TRBV10-1 and TRBJ1-1; TRBD1 agrees at 7 bases. The specimen sequenced was memory CD4+ T cells sorted from blood. The subset is: CD45RA-negative fraction. The source of this sequence is a woman aged 30 to 39 in good health. The CDR3 is CASTGTVNTEAFF. Here the CDR3 DNA reads TGCGCCAGCACCGGGACAGTGAACACTGAAGCTTTCTTT.